Listed below are T cell receptor beta chains from one sample, sequenced in a study of CD8 T cells in ankylosing spondylitis. TCRdb itself ran the 5' RACE reads through MiXCR, one entry per CDR3 protein. In the table there are about 140,000 distinct CDR3 sequences, 6.5% to 8.5% of which are singletons. Sequencing was done on a sample of synovial fluid, either unsorted or a sorted T cell fraction (not recorded which). These receptors were collected from a male donor with ankylosing spondylitis. Both conserved end residues are part of each CDR3. D genes are given only for firm matches. Size is stated for part of the rows, as once, few or many counts, or as a class when the clone is expanded.

j_gene: TRBJ2-7; d_gene: NA; v_gene: TRBV28; abundance: NA; CDR3nt: TGTGCCAGCAGTTTTGGTTTAGCGGCCCTCGCCTACGAGCAGTACTTC; CDR3aa: CASSFGLAALAYEQYF
j_gene: TRBJ2-2; d_gene: NA; v_gene: TRBV7-6; abundance: many; CDR3nt: TGTGCCAGCAGCTTCGGCACTGACACCGGGGAGCTGTTTTTT; CDR3aa: CASSFGTDTGELFF
j_gene: TRBJ2-2; d_gene: NA; v_gene: TRBV20-1; abundance: many; CDR3nt: TGCAGTGCTAGAGGGCCAGGCAATTGGGACACCGGGGAGCTGTTTTTT; CDR3aa: CSARGPGNWDTGELFF
j_gene: TRBJ1-5; d_gene: NA; v_gene: TRBV5-1; abundance: NA; CDR3nt: TGCGCCAGCAGCTTGGGTGATAATAGCAATCAGCCCCAGCATTTT; CDR3aa: CASSLGDNSNQPQHF
j_gene: TRBJ1-5; d_gene: TRBD1; v_gene: TRBV18; abundance: many; CDR3nt: TGTGCCAGCTCGGAGGGACAGGGGTACCAGCCCCAGCATTTT; CDR3aa: CASSEGQGYQPQHF
j_gene: TRBJ2-5; d_gene: NA; v_gene: TRBV7-2; abundance: few; CDR3nt: TGTGCCAGCAGCTTAGGCGGGACGCCGGGACAAGAGACCCAGTACTTC; CDR3aa: CASSLGGTPGQETQYF
j_gene: TRBJ1-4; d_gene: NA; v_gene: TRBV20-1; abundance: few; CDR3nt: TGCAGTGCTAGGAGAGTTAATGAAAAACTGTTTTTT; CDR3aa: CSARRVNEKLFF
j_gene: TRBJ1-3; d_gene: TRBD1; v_gene: TRBV7-2; abundance: NA; CDR3nt: TGTGCCAGCAGCGACAGGGTTTCCTCTGGAAACACCATATATTTT; CDR3aa: CASSDRVSSGNTIYF
j_gene: TRBJ2-3; d_gene: NA; v_gene: TRBV2; abundance: few; CDR3nt: TGTGCCAGCAGTGAAGCGGGAGTTCACACAGATACGCAGTATTTT; CDR3aa: CASSEAGVHTDTQYF
j_gene: TRBJ2-3; d_gene: NA; v_gene: TRBV9; abundance: many; CDR3nt: TGTGCCAGCAGCGTAAGGGGTGACTACACAGATACGCAGTATTTT; CDR3aa: CASSVRGDYTDTQYF
j_gene: TRBJ1-1; d_gene: TRBD1; v_gene: TRBV18; abundance: medium-sized; CDR3nt: TGTGCCAGCTCACTGACAGGGGGAATTGCAGCTTTCTTT; CDR3aa: CASSLTGGIAAFF
j_gene: TRBJ2-3; d_gene: NA; v_gene: TRBV10-3; abundance: NA; CDR3nt: TGTGCCACGACGGGGGCCCTCACAGATACGCAGTATTTT; CDR3aa: CATTGALTDTQYF
j_gene: TRBJ1-1; d_gene: NA; v_gene: TRBV20-1; abundance: many; CDR3nt: TGCAGTGCTAGAGATTTTCTGATGAACACTGAAGCTTTCTTT; CDR3aa: CSARDFLMNTEAFF
j_gene: TRBJ1-1; d_gene: NA; v_gene: TRBV7-8; abundance: many; CDR3nt: TGTGCCAGCACGAAACGCGAGGACACTGAAGCTTTCTTT; CDR3aa: CASTKREDTEAFF
j_gene: TRBJ2-1; d_gene: TRBD1; v_gene: TRBV15; abundance: few; CDR3nt: TGTGCCACCAGCAGAGATCTGACAGGGACGAGCTCCTACAATGAGCAGTTCTTC; CDR3aa: CATSRDLTGTSSYNEQFF
j_gene: TRBJ1-2; d_gene: TRBD1; v_gene: TRBV5-1; abundance: many; CDR3nt: TGCGCCAGCAGCGGGGACAGCCTCTTGGGGGGCTACACCTTC; CDR3aa: CASSGDSLLGGYTF
j_gene: TRBJ2-7; d_gene: NA; v_gene: TRBV28; abundance: NA; CDR3nt: TGTGCCAGCAGTCTCCCCGGGACGTGGGACGAGCAGTACTTC; CDR3aa: CASSLPGTWDEQYF
j_gene: TRBJ1-2; d_gene: NA; v_gene: TRBV6-2/TRBV6-3; abundance: NA; CDR3nt: TGTGCCAGCAGGGACGTGGGCCTTGGCTACACCTTC; CDR3aa: CASRDVGLGYTF
j_gene: TRBJ2-5; d_gene: NA; v_gene: TRBV20-1; abundance: few; CDR3nt: TGCAGTGCTAGAGATTCCGGGAAAACTGAAGAGACCCAGTACTTC; CDR3aa: CSARDSGKTEETQYF
j_gene: TRBJ2-1; d_gene: NA; v_gene: TRBV7-6; abundance: many; CDR3nt: TGTGCCAGCAGCTTAACGCGGAGGGGAAACAATGAGCAGTTCTTC; CDR3aa: CASSLTRRGNNEQFF
j_gene: TRBJ2-6; d_gene: TRBD2; v_gene: TRBV12-3/TRBV12-4; abundance: NA; CDR3nt: TGTGCCAGCAGGTCAGTCTCTAGCGGGGGTCCCTCTGGGGCCAACGTCCTGACTTTC; CDR3aa: CASRSVSSGGPSGANVLTF
j_gene: TRBJ2-7; d_gene: TRBD1; v_gene: TRBV20-1; abundance: NA; CDR3nt: TGCAGTGCTCTTTCGGGACAGGGGTCCTACGAGCAGTACTTC; CDR3aa: CSALSGQGSYEQYF
j_gene: TRBJ1-1; d_gene: NA; v_gene: TRBV11-2; abundance: NA; CDR3nt: TGTGCCAGCAGCTTCGAAGGGCAGAACACTGAAGCTTTCTTT; CDR3aa: CASSFEGQNTEAFF
j_gene: TRBJ2-6; d_gene: NA; v_gene: TRBV7-9; abundance: few; CDR3nt: TGTGCCAGCAGCTTTAGGCTGCACTCCTCTGGGGCCAACGTCCTGACTTTC; CDR3aa: CASSFRLHSSGANVLTF
j_gene: TRBJ2-1; d_gene: TRBD2; v_gene: TRBV19; abundance: NA; CDR3nt: TGTGCCAGTAGAAAGCGGGGGCCACTATCCCTCAACAATGAGCAGTTCTTC; CDR3aa: CASRKRGPLSLNNEQFF
j_gene: TRBJ2-1; d_gene: TRBD2; v_gene: TRBV10-3; abundance: NA; CDR3nt: TGTGCCATCAGTGAGCGGGCGGGAGTCGACAATGAGCAGTTCTTC; CDR3aa: CAISERAGVDNEQFF
j_gene: TRBJ2-2; d_gene: TRBD2; v_gene: TRBV6-2/TRBV6-3; abundance: few; CDR3nt: TGTGCCAGCACCCTGGGGGTAGCGGGAGTCACCGGGGAGCTGTTTTTT; CDR3aa: CASTLGVAGVTGELFF
j_gene: TRBJ2-5; d_gene: TRBD2; v_gene: TRBV5-6; abundance: many; CDR3nt: TGTGCCAGCAGCTTGCTAGCGGGGGGCCGGGAGACCCAGTACTTC; CDR3aa: CASSLLAGGRETQYF
j_gene: TRBJ2-7; d_gene: TRBD1; v_gene: TRBV28; abundance: many; CDR3nt: TGTGCCAGCAGTTTAGGGGACAGGGTCCTCAAAGAGCAGTACTTC; CDR3aa: CASSLGDRVLKEQYF
j_gene: TRBJ2-5; d_gene: TRBD1; v_gene: TRBV11-3; abundance: NA; CDR3nt: TGTGCCAGCAGCACGGACAGGGGAGGCCAAGAGACCCAGTACTTC; CDR3aa: CASSTDRGGQETQYF
j_gene: TRBJ1-2; d_gene: NA; v_gene: TRBV12-3/TRBV12-4; abundance: NA; CDR3nt: TGTGCCAGCAGGACCGCTGGGCAGGGTAGGGATGGCTACACCTTC; CDR3aa: CASRTAGQGRDGYTF
j_gene: TRBJ1-2; d_gene: NA; v_gene: TRBV5-8; abundance: NA; CDR3nt: TGTGCCAGCGGGATATATGGCTACACCTTC; CDR3aa: CASGIYGYTF
j_gene: TRBJ2-2; d_gene: TRBD2; v_gene: TRBV7-2; abundance: NA; CDR3nt: TGTGCCAGCAGCTTAACCGGGGGGGCCAGCGGGGAGCTGTTTTTT; CDR3aa: CASSLTGGASGELFF
j_gene: TRBJ1-2; d_gene: NA; v_gene: TRBV7-2; abundance: NA; CDR3nt: TGTGCCAGCAGCTTATTCGTCCAGGGCCCGGGGGGCTACACCTTC; CDR3aa: CASSLFVQGPGGYTF
j_gene: TRBJ2-1; d_gene: NA; v_gene: TRBV20-1; abundance: NA; CDR3nt: TGCAGTGCTAGGGGGGCCGGGGGGAGAGGTAATGAGCAGTTCTTC; CDR3aa: CSARGAGGRGNEQFF
j_gene: TRBJ2-1; d_gene: TRBD1; v_gene: TRBV5-1; abundance: many; CDR3nt: TGCGCCAGCAGAAACCCGCGACAGGGAGCACGGCAGTTCTTC; CDR3aa: CASRNPRQGARQFF
j_gene: TRBJ2-7; d_gene: NA; v_gene: TRBV11-2; abundance: NA; CDR3nt: TGTGCCAGCAGCTACGGGCCAACCTACGAGCAGTACTTC; CDR3aa: CASSYGPTYEQYF